Included here is one T cell receptor beta chain sequence, with context. These data come from a study of blood T cell repertoires in COVID-19. For the study at large: Sites in the United States, Italy and Spain provided acute and convalescent COVID-19 samples.

Study processing details: Cell counts per sample came from amplifying reference gene primers. Profiled with immunoSEQ multiplex PCR; TCRdb holds only in-frame clones, not every one. V and J calls and clone size follow that table, whereas D and trimming were derived from the DNA. The table shows approximately 220,000 clones, with approximately 84% occurring only once. Germline CDR1 and CDR2: MGHRA and YSYEKL. The CDR3 has 17 residues. V was shortened by 0 bases and J by 1 base, with 15 bases between the two germline ends. The genes are TRBV4-1 and TRBJ1-2, with D tentatively TRBD1 (6 bases). The sequence was obtained from a woman aged 60 to 75 with acute or convalescent COVID-19. The sample comprised peripheral blood. CDR3 DNA sequence: TGCGCCAGCAGCCAAGAGGGCTTACAGGGACATAACTATGGCTACACCTTC. Amino acid sequence: CASSQEGLQGHNYGYTF.